The clone carrying this T cell receptor beta chain showed up many times. This record comes from a study of CD4 and CD8 cells across lung adenocarcinoma regions. The patients had localized lung adenocarcinoma, a non-small cell subtype. TCRdb reprocessed the PCR reads with MiXCR, giving one entry per CDR3 protein. This table holds some 23,000 distinct CDR3 sequences, approximately 51% found once. Germline V CDR1 and CDR2: SGDLS, YYNGEE. The J segment lost 3 bases and the V segment lost 0 bases, leaving 4 bases of the junction unmatched. The CDR3 has 15 amino acids. The source is a male donor with lung adenocarcinoma. The CD4 and CD8 labels of this study may be unreliable. The sample taken for sequencing was CD8+ T cells from the center of a lung tumor. The rearrangement uses TRBV9 and TRBJ2-5; 8 nucleotides agree with TRBD1. CDR3 nucleotide sequence: TGTGCCAGCAGCGTAGGTTGGGACAGGAAAGAGACCCAGTACTTC. This gives the protein CASSVGWDRKETQYF.